Given below is one T cell receptor beta chain in context. The antigen remains unidentified. The data originate from a study of shared clonotypes between healthy human individuals. Overall study results and limits: Memory subsets had estimated richness that was generally smaller than that of naive subsets. Depth of sequencing was expected to influence donor clonotype sharing.

After removal of 5 bases from V and 10 bases from J, the junction contained 12 bases not matched to a gene. CDR1 and CDR2 (germline): SGHAT, FQNNGV. This CDR3 has 14 amino acids. Template for every sorted-subset replicate PCR totaled approximately 0.2 ug DNA, roughly 30,000 T cell genomes. This table comes from immunoSEQ multiplex PCR, and its TCRdb copy is limited to in-frame clones, with some not included. This repertoire shows approximately 530,000 clones, around 96% found once; its top ten account for about 0.059%. The sequencing sample was made of naive CD4+ T cells sorted from blood. The sample's subset: CD45RA+ positively selected. The chain carries TRBV11-2 and TRBJ1-1, with 8 positions matching TRBD1. This TCR was sampled from a woman aged 25 to 39 in good health. As DNA, the CDR3 is TGTGCCAGCAGCCCACTACAATCCGGGACAGGAGCTTTCTTT. As protein: CASSPLQSGTGAFF.